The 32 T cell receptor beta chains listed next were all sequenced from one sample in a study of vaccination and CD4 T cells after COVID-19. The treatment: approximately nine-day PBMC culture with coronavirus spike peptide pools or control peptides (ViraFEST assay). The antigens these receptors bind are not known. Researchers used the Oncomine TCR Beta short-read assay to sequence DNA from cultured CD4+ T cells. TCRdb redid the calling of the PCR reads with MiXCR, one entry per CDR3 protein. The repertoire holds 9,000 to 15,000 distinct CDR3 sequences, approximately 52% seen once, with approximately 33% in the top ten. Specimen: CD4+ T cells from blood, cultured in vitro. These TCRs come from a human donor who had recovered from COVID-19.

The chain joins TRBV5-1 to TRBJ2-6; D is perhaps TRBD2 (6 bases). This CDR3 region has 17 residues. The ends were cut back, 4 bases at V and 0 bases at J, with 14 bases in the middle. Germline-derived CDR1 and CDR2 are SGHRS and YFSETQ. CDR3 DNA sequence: TGCGCCAGCAGCGTCCGAGGGGACTTCTCTGGGGCCAACGTCCTGACTTTC. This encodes CASSVRGDFSGANVLTF.

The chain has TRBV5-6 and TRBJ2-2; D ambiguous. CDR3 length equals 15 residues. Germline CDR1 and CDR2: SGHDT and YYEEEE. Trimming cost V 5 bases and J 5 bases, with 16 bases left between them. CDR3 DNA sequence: TGTGCCAGCAGTCCACCTGGGAAGAGGACCGGGGAGCTGTTTTTT. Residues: CASSPPGKRTGELFF.

The CDR3, as DNA: TGTGCCTGGAAGGCTTCGGGGGGTGGCTACACCTTC. Translated, it gives CAWKASGGGYTF. V usage is TRBV30 and J usage is TRBJ1-2; D perhaps matches TRBD1 (5 bases). The CDR3 length is 12 residues. The V gene lost 4 bases and the J gene lost 7 bases, with 13 bases spanning the gap. Germline V gene lookup returns CDR1 GTSNPN and CDR2 SVGIG (reference sequence).

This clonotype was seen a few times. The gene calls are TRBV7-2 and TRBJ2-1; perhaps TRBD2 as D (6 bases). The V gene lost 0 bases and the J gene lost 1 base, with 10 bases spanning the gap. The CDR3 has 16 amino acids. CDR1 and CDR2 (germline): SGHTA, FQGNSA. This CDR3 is CASSLAEGSSYNEQFF. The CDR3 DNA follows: TGTGCCAGCAGCTTAGCGGAGGGCTCTTCCTACAATGAGCAGTTCTTC.

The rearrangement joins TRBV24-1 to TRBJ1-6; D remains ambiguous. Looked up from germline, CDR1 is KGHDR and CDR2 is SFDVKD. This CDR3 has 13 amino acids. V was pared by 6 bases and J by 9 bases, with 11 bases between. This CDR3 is CATSSGESSPLHF. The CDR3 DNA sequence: TGTGCCACCAGTTCGGGCGAGTCTTCACCCCTCCACTTT.

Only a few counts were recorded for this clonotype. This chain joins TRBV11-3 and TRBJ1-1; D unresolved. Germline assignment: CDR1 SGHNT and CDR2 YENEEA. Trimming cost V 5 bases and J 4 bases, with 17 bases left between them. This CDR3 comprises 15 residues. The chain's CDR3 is CASSASWGSVTEAFF. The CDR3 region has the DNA TGTGCCAGCAGCGCCAGCTGGGGATCAGTCACTGAAGCTTTCTTT.

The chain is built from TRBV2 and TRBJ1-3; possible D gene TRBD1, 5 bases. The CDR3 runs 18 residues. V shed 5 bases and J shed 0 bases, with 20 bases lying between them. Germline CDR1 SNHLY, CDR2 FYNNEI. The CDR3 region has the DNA TGTGCCAGCAGTCGCTACAGGTCTGACGAGAGCTCTGGAAACACCATATATTTT. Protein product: CASSRYRSDESSGNTIYF.

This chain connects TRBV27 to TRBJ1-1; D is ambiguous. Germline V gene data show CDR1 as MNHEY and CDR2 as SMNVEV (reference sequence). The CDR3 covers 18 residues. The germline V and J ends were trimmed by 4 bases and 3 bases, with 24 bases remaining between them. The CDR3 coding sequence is TGTGCCAGCAGTTCCGACGGGATCAAGGGTTGGGCGGACACTGAAGCTTTCTTT. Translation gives CASSSDGIKGWADTEAFF.

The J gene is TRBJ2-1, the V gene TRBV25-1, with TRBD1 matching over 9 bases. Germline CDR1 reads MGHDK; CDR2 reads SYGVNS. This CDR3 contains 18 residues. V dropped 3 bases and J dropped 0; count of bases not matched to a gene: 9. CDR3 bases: TGTGCCAGCAGTGAGGACAGGGGCAATCGGGGCTCCTACAATGAGCAGTTCTTC. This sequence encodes CASSEDRGNRGSYNEQFF.

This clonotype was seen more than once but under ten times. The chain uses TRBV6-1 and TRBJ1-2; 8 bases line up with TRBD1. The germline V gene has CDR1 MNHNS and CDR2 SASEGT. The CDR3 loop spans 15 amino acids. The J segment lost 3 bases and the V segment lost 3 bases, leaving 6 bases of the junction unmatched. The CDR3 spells CASSDPGQGHYGYTF. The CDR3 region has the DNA TGTGCCAGCAGTGACCCCGGACAGGGACACTATGGCTACACCTTC.

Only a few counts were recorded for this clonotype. The CDR3 bases are TGTGCCAGCTTGGGACAGGGGGCGGTGGGCTACACCTTC. It translates to CASLGQGAVGYTF. The chain links TRBV6-1 to TRBJ1-2; 12 positions agree with TRBD1. This CDR3 region has 13 residues. The germline V gene has CDR1 MNHNS and CDR2 SASEGT. Trimming cost V 8 bases and J 8 bases; bases outside gene matches: 6.

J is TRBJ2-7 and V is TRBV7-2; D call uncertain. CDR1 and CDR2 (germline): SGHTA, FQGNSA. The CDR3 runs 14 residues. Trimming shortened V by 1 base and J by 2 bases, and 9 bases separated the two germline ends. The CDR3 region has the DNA TGTGCCAGCAGCTTAGAAGCAGCAACCTACGAGCAGTACTTC. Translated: CASSLEAATYEQYF.

This CDR3 is CASSGGAGSITGELFF. CDR3 in DNA: TGTGCCAGCAGTGGGGGGGCAGGGTCTATTACCGGGGAGCTGTTTTTT. The chain uses TRBV12-3 or TRBV12-4 and TRBJ2-2, with D possibly TRBD2 on 7 matching bases. V shed 5 bases and J shed 5 bases, with 18 bases lying between them. The CDR3 has 16 residues.

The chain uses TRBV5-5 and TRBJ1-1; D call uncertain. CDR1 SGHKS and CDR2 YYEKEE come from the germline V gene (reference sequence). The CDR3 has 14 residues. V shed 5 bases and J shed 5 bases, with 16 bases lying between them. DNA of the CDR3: TGTGCCAGCAGAACTCCGGGAGCTAAAACTGAAGCTTTCTTT. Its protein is CASRTPGAKTEAFF.

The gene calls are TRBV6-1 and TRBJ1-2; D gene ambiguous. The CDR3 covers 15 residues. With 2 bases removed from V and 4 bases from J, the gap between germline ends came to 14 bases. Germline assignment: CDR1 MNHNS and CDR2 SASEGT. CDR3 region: CASSESGLGSYGYTF. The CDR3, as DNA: TGTGCCAGCAGTGAAAGTGGTTTGGGTTCCTATGGCTACACCTTC.

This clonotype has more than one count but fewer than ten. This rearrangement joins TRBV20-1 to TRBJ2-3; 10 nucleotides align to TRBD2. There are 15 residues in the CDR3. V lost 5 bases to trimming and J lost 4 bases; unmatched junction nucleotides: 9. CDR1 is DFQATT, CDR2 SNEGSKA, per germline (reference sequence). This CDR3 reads CSAPPPGLAPDTQYF. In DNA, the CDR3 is TGCAGTGCTCCACCTCCGGGACTAGCGCCAGATACGCAGTATTTT.

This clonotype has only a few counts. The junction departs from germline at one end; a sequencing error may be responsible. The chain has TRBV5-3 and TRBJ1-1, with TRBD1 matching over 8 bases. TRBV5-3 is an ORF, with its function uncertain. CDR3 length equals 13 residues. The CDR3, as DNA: TGTGCCAGCAGCTTGGACAGGGACACTGAAGCTTTCTTT. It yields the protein CASSLDRDTEAFF.

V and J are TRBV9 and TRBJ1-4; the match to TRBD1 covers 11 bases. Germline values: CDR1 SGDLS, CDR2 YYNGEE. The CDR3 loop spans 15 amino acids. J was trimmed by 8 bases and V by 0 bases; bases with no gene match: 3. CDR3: CASSVGGTGGEKLFF. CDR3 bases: TGTGCCAGCAGCGTAGGTGGGACAGGGGGAGAAAAACTGTTTTTT.

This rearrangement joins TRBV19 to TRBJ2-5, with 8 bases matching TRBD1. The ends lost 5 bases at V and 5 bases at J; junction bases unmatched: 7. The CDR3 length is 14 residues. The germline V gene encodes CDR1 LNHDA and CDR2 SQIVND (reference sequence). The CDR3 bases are TGTGCCAGTAGTCAGGCAGGGGGCAGGGAGACCCAGTACTTC. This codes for CASSQAGGRETQYF.

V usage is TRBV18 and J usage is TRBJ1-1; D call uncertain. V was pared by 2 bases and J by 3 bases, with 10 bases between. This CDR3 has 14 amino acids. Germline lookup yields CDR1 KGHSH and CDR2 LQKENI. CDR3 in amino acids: CASSPSSGDTEAFF. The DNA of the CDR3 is TGTGCCAGCTCACCAAGTTCTGGGGACACTGAAGCTTTCTTT.

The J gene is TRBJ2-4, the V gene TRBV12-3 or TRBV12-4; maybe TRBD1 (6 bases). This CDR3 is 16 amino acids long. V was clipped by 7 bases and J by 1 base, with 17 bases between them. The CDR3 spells CASTAQGQRAKNIQYF. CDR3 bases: TGTGCCAGCACCGCACAGGGCCAGAGGGCCAAAAACATTCAGTACTTC.

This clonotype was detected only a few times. The CDR3 region has the DNA TGCAGTGCTGAGACTAGCGGGGCGGGAGATACGCAGTATTTT. Encoded protein: CSAETSGAGDTQYF. The V and J genes are TRBV20-1 and TRBJ2-3, with 11 bases identical to TRBD2. Looked up from germline, CDR1 is DFQATT and CDR2 is SNEGSKA (reference sequence). The junction had 6 bases not matched to a gene; V was cut back by 5 bases and J by 5 bases. The CDR3 extends over 14 amino acids.

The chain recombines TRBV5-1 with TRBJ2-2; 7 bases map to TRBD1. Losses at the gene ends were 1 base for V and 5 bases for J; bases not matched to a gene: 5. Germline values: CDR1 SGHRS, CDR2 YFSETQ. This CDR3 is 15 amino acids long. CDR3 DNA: TGCGCCAGCAGCTTGAGCGACAGGGAGACCGGGGAGCTGTTTTTT. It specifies CASSLSDRETGELFF.

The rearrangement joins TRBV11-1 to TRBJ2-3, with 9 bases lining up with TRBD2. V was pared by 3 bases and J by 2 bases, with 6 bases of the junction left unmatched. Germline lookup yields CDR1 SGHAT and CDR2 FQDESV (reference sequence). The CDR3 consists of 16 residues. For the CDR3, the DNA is TGTGCCAGCAGCTTCCCAGCGGGGGGCTTCACAGATACGCAGTATTTT. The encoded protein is CASSFPAGGFTDTQYF.

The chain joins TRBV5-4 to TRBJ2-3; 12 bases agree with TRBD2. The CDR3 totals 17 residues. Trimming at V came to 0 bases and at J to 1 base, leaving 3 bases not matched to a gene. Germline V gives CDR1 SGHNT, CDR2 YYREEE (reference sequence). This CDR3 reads CASSLASGGAGTDTQYF. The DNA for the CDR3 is TGTGCCAGCAGCTTGGCTAGCGGGGGGGCGGGCACAGATACGCAGTATTTT.

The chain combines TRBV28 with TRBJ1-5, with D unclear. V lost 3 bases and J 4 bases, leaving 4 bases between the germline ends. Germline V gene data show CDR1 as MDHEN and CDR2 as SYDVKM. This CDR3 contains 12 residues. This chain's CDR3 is CASSFMNQPQHF. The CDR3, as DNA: TGTGCCAGCAGTTTTATGAATCAGCCCCAGCATTTT. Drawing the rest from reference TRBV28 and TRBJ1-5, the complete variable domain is DVKVTQSSRYLVKRTGEKVFLECVQDMDHENMFWYRQDPGLGLRLIYFSYDVKMKEKGDIPEGYSVSREKKERFSLILESASTNQTSMYLCASSFMNQPQHFGDGTRLSIL.

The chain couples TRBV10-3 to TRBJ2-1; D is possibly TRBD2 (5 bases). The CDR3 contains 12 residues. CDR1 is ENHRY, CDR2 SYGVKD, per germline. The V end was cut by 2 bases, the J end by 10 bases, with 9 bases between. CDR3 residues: CAISEGSGEQFF. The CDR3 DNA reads TGTGCCATCAGTGAGGGGAGCGGAGAGCAGTTCTTC.

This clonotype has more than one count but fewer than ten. CDR3 sequence (DNA): TGTGCCAGCAGTGACCCGACTAGCGGGGTGATAGCCAAAAACATTCAGTACTTC. Its translation: CASSDPTSGVIAKNIQYF. The gene calls are TRBV6-1 and TRBJ2-4; the match to TRBD2 covers 11 bases. The CDR3 spans 18 residues. CDR1 is MNHNS and CDR2 is SASEGT in the germline V gene. Trimming removed 3 bases from V and 0 bases from J; junction bases left unmatched: 7.

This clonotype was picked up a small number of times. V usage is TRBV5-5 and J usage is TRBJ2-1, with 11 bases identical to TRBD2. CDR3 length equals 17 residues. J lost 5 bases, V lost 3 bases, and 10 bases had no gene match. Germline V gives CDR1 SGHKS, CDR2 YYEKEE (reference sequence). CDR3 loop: CASSYVLTSGGDNEQFF. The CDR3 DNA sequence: TGTGCCAGCAGCTATGTCCTTACTAGCGGGGGAGACAATGAGCAGTTCTTC.

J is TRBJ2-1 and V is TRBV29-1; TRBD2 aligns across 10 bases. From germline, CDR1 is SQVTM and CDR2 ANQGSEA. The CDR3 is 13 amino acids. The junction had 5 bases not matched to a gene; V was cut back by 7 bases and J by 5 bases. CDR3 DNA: TGCAGCGGGACTAGCGGACGTGACAATGAGCAGTTCTTC. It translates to CSGTSGRDNEQFF.

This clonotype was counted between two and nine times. The CDR3 here is CASSLSRGTMSYNEQFF. CDR3 in DNA: TGTGCCAGCAGCTTATCCCGAGGGACAATGTCCTACAATGAGCAGTTCTTC. The chain uses TRBV11-2 and TRBJ2-1, with D tentatively TRBD1 (6 bases). Germline V gene sequence: CDR1 SGHAT, CDR2 FQNNGV. This CDR3 has 17 residues. V lost 2 bases, J lost 1 base, and 15 bases lay in between.

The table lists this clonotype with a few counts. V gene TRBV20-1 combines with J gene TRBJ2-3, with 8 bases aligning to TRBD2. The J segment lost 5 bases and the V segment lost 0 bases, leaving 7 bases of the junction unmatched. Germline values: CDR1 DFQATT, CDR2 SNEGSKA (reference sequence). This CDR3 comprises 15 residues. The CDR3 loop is CSARDPRGAGDTQYF. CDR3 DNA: TGCAGTGCTAGAGATCCGCGGGGGGCGGGAGATACGCAGTATTTT.